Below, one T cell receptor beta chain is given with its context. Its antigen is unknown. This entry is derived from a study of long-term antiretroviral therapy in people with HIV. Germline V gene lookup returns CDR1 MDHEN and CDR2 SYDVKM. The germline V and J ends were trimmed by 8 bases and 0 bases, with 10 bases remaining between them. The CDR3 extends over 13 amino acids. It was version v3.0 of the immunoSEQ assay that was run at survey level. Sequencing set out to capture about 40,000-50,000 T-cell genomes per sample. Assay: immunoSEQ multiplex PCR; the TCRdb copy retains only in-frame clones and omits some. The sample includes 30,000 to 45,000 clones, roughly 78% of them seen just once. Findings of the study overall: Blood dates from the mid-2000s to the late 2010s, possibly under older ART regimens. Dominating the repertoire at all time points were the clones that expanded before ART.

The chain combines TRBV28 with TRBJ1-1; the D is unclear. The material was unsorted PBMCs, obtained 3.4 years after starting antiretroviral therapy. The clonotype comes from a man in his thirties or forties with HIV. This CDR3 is CASVRRLNTEAFF. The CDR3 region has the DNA TGTGCCAGCGTCCGAAGGTTGAACACTGAAGCTTTCTTT.